The clone carrying this T cell receptor (beta chain) was detected many times. Its antigen remains unknown. This CDR3 comprises 13 residues. CDR1 and CDR2 (germline): MNHNS, SASEGT. Losses at the gene ends were 8 bases for V and 6 bases for J; bases not matched to a gene: 10. The data were taken from a study of T cells in Graves' hyperthyroidism and ophthalmopathy. General observations from the study: In the blood, most expanded thyroid clonotypes above 0.001 appeared as well.

Using RNA transcripts as the source, TCR beta CDR3 regions were amplified. First-round RT-PCR targeting the TCR CDR3 was performed with the HTBI primer set. MiXCR, applied by TCRdb to the multiplex PCR reads, yields one record per CDR3 protein. The sample has about 610,000 distinct CDR3 sequences, approximately 14% seen once; the top ten hold 4% to 5.5%. The receptor was derived from a woman aged 40 to 50 with Graves' ophthalmopathy. Sequencing was performed on blood. V gene TRBV6-1 combines with J gene TRBJ2-7; 7 nucleotides line up with TRBD1. Here the CDR3 DNA reads TGTGCCAGCCCGACAGGGAATCACGGCGAGCAGTACTTC. Its translation: CASPTGNHGEQYF.